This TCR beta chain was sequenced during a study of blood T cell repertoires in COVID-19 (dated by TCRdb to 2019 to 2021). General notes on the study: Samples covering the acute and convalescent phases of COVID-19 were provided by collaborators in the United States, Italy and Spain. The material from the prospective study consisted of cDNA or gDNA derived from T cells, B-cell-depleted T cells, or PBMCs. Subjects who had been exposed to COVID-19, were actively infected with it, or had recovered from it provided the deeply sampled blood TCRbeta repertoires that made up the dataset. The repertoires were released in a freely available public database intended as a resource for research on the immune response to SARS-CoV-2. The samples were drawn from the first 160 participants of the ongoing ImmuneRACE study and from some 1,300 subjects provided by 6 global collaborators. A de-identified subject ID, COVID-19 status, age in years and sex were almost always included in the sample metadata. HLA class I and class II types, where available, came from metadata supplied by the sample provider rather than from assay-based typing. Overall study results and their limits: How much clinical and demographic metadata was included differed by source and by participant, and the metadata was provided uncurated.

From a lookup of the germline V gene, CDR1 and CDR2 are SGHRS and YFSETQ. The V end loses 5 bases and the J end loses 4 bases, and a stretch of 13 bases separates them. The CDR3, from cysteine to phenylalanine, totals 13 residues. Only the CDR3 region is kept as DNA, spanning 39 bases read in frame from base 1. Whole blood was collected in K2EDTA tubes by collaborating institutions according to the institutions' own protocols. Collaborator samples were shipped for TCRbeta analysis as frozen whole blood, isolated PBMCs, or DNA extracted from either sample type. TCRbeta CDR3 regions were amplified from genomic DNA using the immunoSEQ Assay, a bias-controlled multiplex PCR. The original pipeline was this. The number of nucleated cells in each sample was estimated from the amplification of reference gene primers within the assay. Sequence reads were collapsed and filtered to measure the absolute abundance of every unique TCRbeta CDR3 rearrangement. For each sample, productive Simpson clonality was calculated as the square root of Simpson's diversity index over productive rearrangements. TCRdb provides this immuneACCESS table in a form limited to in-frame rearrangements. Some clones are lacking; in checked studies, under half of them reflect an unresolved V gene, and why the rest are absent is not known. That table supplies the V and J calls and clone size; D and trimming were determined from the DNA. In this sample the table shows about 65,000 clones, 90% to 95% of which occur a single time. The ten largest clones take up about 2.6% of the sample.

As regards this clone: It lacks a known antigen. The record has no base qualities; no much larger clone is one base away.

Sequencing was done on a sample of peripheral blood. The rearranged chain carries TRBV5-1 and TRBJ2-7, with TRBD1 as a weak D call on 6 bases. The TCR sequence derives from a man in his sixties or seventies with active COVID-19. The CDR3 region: CASRAGALYEQYF. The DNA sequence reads TGCGCCAGCAGAGCAGGGGCGCTTTACGAGCAGTACTTC.